This is a list of T cell receptor beta chains from one sample in a study of response to subunit inactivated influenza vaccine. TCRdb reanalysed the RT-PCR reads using MiXCR and keeps one entry per CDR3 protein. The sample has under 550,000 distinct CDR3 sequences, approximately 7.7% seen once. The starting material was PBMCs from blood, obtained less than 30 months after vaccination. These receptors were taken from a man between 50 and 69 years old who received an inactivated influenza vaccine. Both conserved end residues are part of each CDR3. A D gene is named only where the DNA matches it firmly. Size is stated for part of the rows, as once, few or many counts, or as a class when the clone is expanded.

abundance	d_gene	len	v_gene	j_gene	CDR3aa	CDR3nt
many	TRBD1	16	TRBV28	TRBJ2-7	CATSSPTGTGVYEQYF	TGTGCCACCAGTTCACCTACCGGGACAGGGGTATACGAGCAGTACTTC
NA	NA	15	TRBV7-3	TRBJ2-2	CASSLNAGVTGELFF	TGTGCCAGCAGCTTAAATGCAGGGGTCACCGGGGAGCTGTTTTTT
few	NA	13	TRBV7-2	TRBJ2-3	CASTRSRVDTQYF	TGTGCCAGCACCCGATCCAGGGTTGATACGCAGTATTTT
many	NA	15	TRBV10-3	TRBJ2-7	CAISESQVPLGEQYF	TGTGCCATCAGTGAGTCCCAGGTCCCTCTGGGCGAGCAGTACTTC
NA	TRBD1	14	TRBV5-4	TRBJ2-3	CASSMGQITDTQYF	TGTGCCAGCAGCATGGGACAGATCACAGATACGCAGTATTTT
NA	TRBD2	16	TRBV20-1	TRBJ2-2	CSARDQLAGAAGELFF	TGCAGTGCTAGAGATCAATTAGCGGGCGCGGCCGGGGAGCTGTTTTTT
few	NA	15	TRBV4-1	TRBJ2-1	CASSQVPGGYNEQFF	TGCGCCAGCAGCCAAGTTCCAGGAGGATACAATGAGCAGTTCTTC
NA	NA	17	TRBV4-1	TRBJ2-1	CASSQGSSRRLGNEQFF	TGCGCCAGCAGCCAGGGTTCTAGCAGAAGGCTAGGCAATGAGCAGTTCTTC
NA	NA	15	TRBV5-1	TRBJ1-4	CASSLSGRGDEKLFF	TGCGCCAGCAGCTTGTCCGGCAGGGGAGATGAAAAACTGTTTTTT
many	TRBD2	16	TRBV3-1	TRBJ2-7	CASSQEVTSSSYEQYF	TGTGCCAGCAGCCAAGAAGTGACTAGCAGCTCCTACGAGCAGTACTTC
few	NA	14	TRBV6-2/TRBV6-3	TRBJ2-1	CASGGGLDYNEQFF	TGTGCCAGCGGGGGGGGGCTTGACTACAATGAGCAGTTCTTC
NA	NA	13	TRBV20-1	TRBJ2-7	CSAGGLSSYEQYF	TGCAGTGCTGGAGGACTGAGCTCCTACGAGCAGTACTTC
NA	NA	15	TRBV12-3/TRBV12-4	TRBJ1-3	CASSLDGGSGNTIYF	TGTGCCAGCAGTTTAGATGGGGGTTCTGGAAACACCATATATTTT
NA	NA	13	TRBV12-3/TRBV12-4	TRBJ1-2	CAIRVPAIYGYTF	TGTGCCATCAGGGTACCAGCGATCTATGGCTACACCTTC
NA	NA	15	TRBV20-1	TRBJ2-3	CSASGTQGKSDTQYF	TGCAGTGCTTCCGGGACCCAAGGAAAATCAGATACGCAGTATTTT
NA	TRBD2	16	TRBV4-3	TRBJ2-1	CASSQDRAGGRREQFF	TGCGCCAGCAGCCAAGATAGAGCGGGGGGCCGGCGTGAGCAGTTCTTC
many	TRBD1	13	TRBV12-3/TRBV12-4	TRBJ2-4	CASSSGDREVQYF	TGTGCCAGCAGTTCTGGGGACAGGGAGGTTCAGTACTTC
NA	TRBD1	16	TRBV12-3/TRBV12-4	TRBJ1-2	CASSLTWDSTNYGYTF	TGTGCCAGCAGTTTAACATGGGACAGCACTAACTATGGCTACACCTTC
few	TRBD2	17	TRBV4-1	TRBJ2-3	CASSKGPSGGFADTQYF	TGCGCCAGCAGCAAGGGCCCTAGCGGGGGTTTCGCAGATACGCAGTATTTT
few	NA	15	TRBV7-2	TRBJ1-5	CASSSRGGGNQPQHF	TGTGCCAGCAGCTCCCGGGGAGGGGGCAATCAGCCCCAGCATTTT
many	TRBD1	14	TRBV19	TRBJ1-1	CASRRGQANTEAFF	TGTGCCAGTAGGCGCGGACAGGCTAACACTGAAGCTTTCTTT
many	TRBD2	17	TRBV4-3	TRBJ2-1	CASSPDPGGSSYNEQFF	TGCGCCAGCAGCCCCGACCCCGGGGGGAGCTCCTACAATGAGCAGTTCTTC
many	TRBD2	16	TRBV5-1	TRBJ2-7	CASSPGWLAGPLEQYF	TGCGCCAGCAGCCCCGGTTGGCTAGCGGGGCCCCTCGAGCAGTACTTC
many	TRBD1	19	TRBV6-2/TRBV6-3	TRBJ1-5	CASRTTRGRGQVANQPQHF	TGTGCCAGCAGAACTACCCGGGGCAGGGGGCAAGTAGCCAATCAGCCCCAGCATTTT
few	TRBD1	16	TRBV20-1	TRBJ1-1	CSAKPRTGLMNTEAFF	TGCAGTGCGAAACCAAGGACAGGACTCATGAACACTGAAGCTTTCTTT
NA	NA	12	TRBV20-1	TRBJ1-6	CSAVGVNSPLHF	TGCAGTGCCGTGGGGGTGAATTCACCCCTCCACTTT
many	NA	12	TRBV20-1	TRBJ2-7	CSASARIHEQYF	TGCAGTGCCAGTGCTAGAATTCACGAGCAGTACTTC
many	NA	13	TRBV12-3/TRBV12-4	TRBJ1-5	CASSSTGNQPQHF	TGTGCCAGCAGTTCCACGGGCAATCAGCCCCAGCATTTT
many	TRBD1	14	TRBV24-1	TRBJ2-7	CATSIGQGVYEQYF	TGTGCCACCAGTATTGGACAGGGAGTCTACGAGCAGTACTTC
NA	NA	14	TRBV29-1	TRBJ1-1	CSVVTADKNTEAFF	TGCAGCGTTGTTACCGCGGACAAGAACACTGAAGCTTTCTTT
NA	NA	13	TRBV20-1	TRBJ2-5	CSASAGAQETQYF	TGCAGTGCGTCGGCAGGGGCCCAAGAGACCCAGTACTTC
many	TRBD1	16	TRBV12-3/TRBV12-4	TRBJ1-1	CASSLGQLRGNTEAFF	TGTGCCAGCAGTCTGGGACAGCTTCGGGGGAACACTGAAGCTTTCTTT
few	TRBD1	15	TRBV10-3	TRBJ1-4	CAISDKGQGHEKLFF	TGTGCCATCAGTGATAAGGGACAGGGGCATGAAAAACTGTTTTTT
many	NA	17	TRBV6-1	TRBJ2-1	CASRPPGEATLNNEQFF	TGTGCCAGCAGACCCCCGGGGGAGGCCACGCTCAACAATGAGCAGTTCTTC
NA	NA	13	TRBV10-3	TRBJ1-4	CAISERGGEKLFF	TGTGCCATCAGTGAAAGAGGAGGGGAAAAACTGTTTTTT
few	TRBD1	15	TRBV20-1	TRBJ1-5	CSATTGGRFNQPQHF	TGCAGTGCAACGACAGGGGGGCGTTTTAATCAGCCCCAGCATTTT
many	NA	14	TRBV12-3/TRBV12-4	TRBJ1-2	CASTPWAQNYGYTF	TGTGCCAGCACCCCCTGGGCCCAGAACTATGGCTACACCTTC
NA	TRBD1	15	TRBV7-9	TRBJ1-3	CASSLAGQAGNTIYF	TGTGCCAGCAGCTTGGCGGGACAGGCTGGAAACACCATATATTTT
many	NA	14	TRBV20-1	TRBJ2-3	CSASGTGSTDTQYF	TGCAGTGCTAGTGGGACGGGTAGCACAGATACGCAGTATTTT
many	TRBD1	14	TRBV7-9	TRBJ2-7	CASSYGTGPYEQYF	TGTGCCAGCAGCTACGGGACAGGACCCTACGAGCAGTACTTC
NA	NA	13	TRBV14	TRBJ2-3	CASSQALIDTQYF	TGTGCCAGCAGCCAAGCACTCATAGATACGCAGTATTTT
many	NA	14	TRBV20-1	TRBJ2-5	CSARVRVNLETQYF	TGCAGTGCTAGGGTCAGGGTCAATCTTGAGACCCAGTACTTC
many	NA	11	TRBV12-3/TRBV12-4	TRBJ2-7	CASSLRVEQYF	TGTGCCAGCAGTTTAAGGGTGGAGCAGTACTTC
few	NA	12	TRBV20-1	TRBJ2-5	CSAKTPRETQYF	TGCAGTGCCAAAACCCCGAGGGAGACCCAGTACTTC
NA	NA	13	TRBV6-1	TRBJ1-2	CASSTGEARGYTF	TGTGCCAGCAGTACCGGGGAAGCGAGGGGCTACACCTTC
many	NA	17	TRBV5-1	TRBJ2-1	CASSAGFAGRVRGEQFF	TGCGCCAGCAGCGCAGGATTCGCAGGCAGGGTTCGTGGTGAGCAGTTCTTC
many	NA	12	TRBV7-2	TRBJ1-5	CASSSQGQPQHF	TGTGCCAGCAGCTCCCAGGGGCAGCCCCAGCATTTT